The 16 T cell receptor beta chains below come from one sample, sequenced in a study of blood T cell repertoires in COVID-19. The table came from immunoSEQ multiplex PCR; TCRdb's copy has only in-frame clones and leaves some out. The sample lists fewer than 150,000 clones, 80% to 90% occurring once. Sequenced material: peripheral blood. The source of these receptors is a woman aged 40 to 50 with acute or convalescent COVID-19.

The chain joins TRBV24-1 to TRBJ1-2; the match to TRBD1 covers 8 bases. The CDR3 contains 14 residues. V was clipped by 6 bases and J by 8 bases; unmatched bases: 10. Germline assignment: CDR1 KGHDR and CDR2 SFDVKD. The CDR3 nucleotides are TGTGCCACCAGTCTCAGCCAGGGGGCAGGAGGCTACACCTTC. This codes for CATSLSQGAGGYTF.

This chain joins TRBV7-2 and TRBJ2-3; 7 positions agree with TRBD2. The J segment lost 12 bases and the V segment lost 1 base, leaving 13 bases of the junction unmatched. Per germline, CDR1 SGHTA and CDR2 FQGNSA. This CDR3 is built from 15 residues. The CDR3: CASSLVVRSSGSQYF. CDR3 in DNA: TGTGCCAGCAGCTTAGTGGTTCGGTCTAGCGGATCTCAGTATTTT.

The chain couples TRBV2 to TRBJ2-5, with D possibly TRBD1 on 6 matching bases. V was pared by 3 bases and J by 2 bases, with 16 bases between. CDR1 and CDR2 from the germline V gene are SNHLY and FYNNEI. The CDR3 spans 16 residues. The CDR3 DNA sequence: TGTGCCAGCAGTGACCGGGACACGACAAATCAAGAGACCCAGTACTTC. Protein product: CASSDRDTTNQETQYF.

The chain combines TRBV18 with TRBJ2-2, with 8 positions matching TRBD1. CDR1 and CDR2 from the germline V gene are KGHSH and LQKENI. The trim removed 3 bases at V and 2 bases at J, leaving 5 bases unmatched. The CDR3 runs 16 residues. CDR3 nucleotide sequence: TGTGCCAGCTCACCTCGACAGGGGAAAAACACCGGGGAGCTGTTTTTT. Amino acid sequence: CASSPRQGKNTGELFF.

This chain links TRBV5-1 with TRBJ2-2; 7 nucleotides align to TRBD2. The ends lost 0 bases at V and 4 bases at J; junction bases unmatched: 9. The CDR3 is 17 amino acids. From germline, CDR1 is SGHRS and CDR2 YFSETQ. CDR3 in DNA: TGCGCCAGCAGCTTGGCCCAGGCGGGGGTGAGCACCGGGGAGCTGTTTTTT. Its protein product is CASSLAQAGVSTGELFF.

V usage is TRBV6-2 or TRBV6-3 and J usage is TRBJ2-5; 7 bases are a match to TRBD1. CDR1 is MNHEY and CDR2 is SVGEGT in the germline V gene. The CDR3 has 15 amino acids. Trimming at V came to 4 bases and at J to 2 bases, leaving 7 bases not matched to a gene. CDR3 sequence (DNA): TGTGCCAGCAGTTGGATCCGGGACAGACAAGAGACCCAGTACTTC. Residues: CASSWIRDRQETQYF.

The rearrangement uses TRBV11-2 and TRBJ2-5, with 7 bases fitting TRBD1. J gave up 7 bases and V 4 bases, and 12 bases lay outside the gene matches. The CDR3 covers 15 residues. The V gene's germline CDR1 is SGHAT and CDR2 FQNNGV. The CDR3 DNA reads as TGTGCCAGCAGCTCGACGACAGGGAAGCTTCGGACCCAGTACTTC. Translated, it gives CASSSTTGKLRTQYF.

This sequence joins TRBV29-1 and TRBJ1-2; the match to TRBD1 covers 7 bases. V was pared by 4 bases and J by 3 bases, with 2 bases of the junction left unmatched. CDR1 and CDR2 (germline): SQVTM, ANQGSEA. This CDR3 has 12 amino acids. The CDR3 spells CSVARGDYGYTF. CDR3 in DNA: TGCAGCGTTGCCAGGGGGGACTATGGCTACACCTTC.

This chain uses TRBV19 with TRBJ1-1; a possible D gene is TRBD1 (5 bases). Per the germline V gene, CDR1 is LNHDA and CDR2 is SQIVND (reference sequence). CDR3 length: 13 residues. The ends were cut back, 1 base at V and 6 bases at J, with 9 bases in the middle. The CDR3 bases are TGTGCCAGTAGTATAGCGGGGGGATCTGAAGCTTTCTTT. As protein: CASSIAGGSEAFF.

The CDR3 DNA follows: TGTGCCAGCAGTTACGTGATGGGACAAATCTATGGCTACACCTTC. The encoded protein is CASSYVMGQIYGYTF. The chain is built from TRBV6-2 or TRBV6-3 and TRBJ1-2; possibly TRBD1 for D (6 bases). This CDR3 comprises 15 residues. Trimming took 2 bases from V and 4 from J, leaving 14 bases between them. CDR1 is MNHEY, CDR2 SVGEGT, per germline.

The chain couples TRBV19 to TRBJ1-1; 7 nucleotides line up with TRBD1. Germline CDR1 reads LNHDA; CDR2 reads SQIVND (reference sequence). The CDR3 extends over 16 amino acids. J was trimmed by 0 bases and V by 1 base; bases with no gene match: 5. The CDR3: CASSIARQGMNTEAFF. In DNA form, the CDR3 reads TGTGCCAGTAGTATAGCAAGACAGGGAATGAACACTGAAGCTTTCTTT.

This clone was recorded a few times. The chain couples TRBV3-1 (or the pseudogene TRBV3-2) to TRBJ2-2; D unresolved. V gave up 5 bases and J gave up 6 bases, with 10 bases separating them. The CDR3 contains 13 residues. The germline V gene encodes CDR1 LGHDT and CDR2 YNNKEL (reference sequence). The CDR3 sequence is CASSFDIAGELFF. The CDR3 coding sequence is TGTGCCAGCAGCTTTGACATCGCCGGGGAGCTGTTTTTT.

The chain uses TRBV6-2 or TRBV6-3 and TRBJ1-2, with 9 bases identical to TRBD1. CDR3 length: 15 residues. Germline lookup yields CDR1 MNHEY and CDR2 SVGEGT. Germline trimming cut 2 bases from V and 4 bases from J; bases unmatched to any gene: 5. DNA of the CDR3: TGTGCCAGCAGTTACCCGGGGACAGGGAGCTATGGCTACACCTTC. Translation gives CASSYPGTGSYGYTF.

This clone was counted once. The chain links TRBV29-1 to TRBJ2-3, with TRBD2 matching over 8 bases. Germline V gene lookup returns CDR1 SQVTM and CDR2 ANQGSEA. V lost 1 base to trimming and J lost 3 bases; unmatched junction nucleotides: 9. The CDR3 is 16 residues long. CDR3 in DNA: TGCAGCGTTGAAGCCGGGGGGGCCGGGACAACAGATACGCAGTATTTT. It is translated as CSVEAGGAGTTDTQYF.

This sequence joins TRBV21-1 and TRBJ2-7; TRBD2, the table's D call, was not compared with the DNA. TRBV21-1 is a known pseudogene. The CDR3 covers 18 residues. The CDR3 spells CASSKGPSGVPLRFEQYF. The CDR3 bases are TGTGCCAGCAGCAAGGGGCCTAGCGGAGTCCCTCTGAGGTTCGAGCAGTACTTC.

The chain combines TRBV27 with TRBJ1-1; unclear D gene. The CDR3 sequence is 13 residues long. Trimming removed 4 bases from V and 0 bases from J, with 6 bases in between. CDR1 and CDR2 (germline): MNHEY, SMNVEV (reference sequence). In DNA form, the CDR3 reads TGTGCCAGCAGTTATACAGTGAACACTGAAGCTTTCTTT. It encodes CASSYTVNTEAFF.